This T cell receptor (beta chain) was captured by sequencing in a study of PD-L1 blockade in urothelial cancer. On the study more broadly: Atezolizumab at 1,200 mg intravenously every 3 weeks was started by patients in 2014.

The CDR3 has 16 amino acids. Germline V lookup: CDR1 MGHRA, CDR2 YSYEKL. V lost 3 bases and J 4 bases, leaving 19 bases between the germline ends. The table came from immunoSEQ multiplex PCR; TCRdb's copy has only in-frame clones and leaves some out. The data contain roughly 62,000 clones, roughly four fifths of them seen just once; the ten biggest clones take up approximately 4%. This clone was observed once. Sequencing used PBMCs, obtained around atezolizumab (anti-PD-L1) treatment. This receptor was taken from a man in his 70s with urothelial cancer. The chain carries TRBV4-1 and TRBJ2-7, with D possibly TRBD1 on 8 matching bases. The CDR3 DNA reads as TGCGCCAGCAGCCACGGGGGGCAGGGGGCCAGGTACGAGCAGTACTTC. Translating it yields CASSHGGQGARYEQYF.